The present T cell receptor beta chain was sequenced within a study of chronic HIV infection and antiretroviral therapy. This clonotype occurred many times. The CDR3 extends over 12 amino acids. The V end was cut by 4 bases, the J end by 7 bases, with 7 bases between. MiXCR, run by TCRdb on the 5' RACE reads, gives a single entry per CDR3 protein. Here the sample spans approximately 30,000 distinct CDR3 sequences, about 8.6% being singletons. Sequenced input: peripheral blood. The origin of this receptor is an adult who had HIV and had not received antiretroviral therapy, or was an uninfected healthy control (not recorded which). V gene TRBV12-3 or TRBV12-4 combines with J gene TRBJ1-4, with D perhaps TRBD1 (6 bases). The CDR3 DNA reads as TGTGCCAGCAGTTACAGGGTTGAAAAACTGTTTTTT. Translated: CASSYRVEKLFF.